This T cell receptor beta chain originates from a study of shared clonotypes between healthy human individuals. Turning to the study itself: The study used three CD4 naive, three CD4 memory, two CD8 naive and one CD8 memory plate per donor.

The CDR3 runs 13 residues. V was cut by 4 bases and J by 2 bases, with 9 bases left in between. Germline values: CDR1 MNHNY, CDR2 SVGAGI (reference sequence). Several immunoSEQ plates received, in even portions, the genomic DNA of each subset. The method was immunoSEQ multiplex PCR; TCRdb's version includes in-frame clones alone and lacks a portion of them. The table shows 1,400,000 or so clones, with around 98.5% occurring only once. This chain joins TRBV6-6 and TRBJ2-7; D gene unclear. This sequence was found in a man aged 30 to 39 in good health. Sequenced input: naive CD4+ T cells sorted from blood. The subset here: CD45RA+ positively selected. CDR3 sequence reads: CASSLDGAYEQYF. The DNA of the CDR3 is TGTGCCAGCAGTTTGGACGGAGCCTACGAGCAGTACTTC.